In this sample, the clone carrying this T cell receptor (beta chain) turned up once. The data were obtained in a study of T cell changes during pregnancy in multiple sclerosis. Germline CDR1 SGHTA, CDR2 FQGNSA. The CDR3 is 12 residues long. Between the trimmed V and J ends, which lost 3 bases and 10 bases, there was a span of 10 bases. Clones were read by immunoSEQ multiplex PCR, and TCRdb kept only the in-frame ones, dropping some. The data contain around 69,000 clones, approximately 91% of them singletons. The sequence derives from a female donor with multiple sclerosis, enrolled in a pregnancy study. This chain joins TRBV7-2 and TRBJ2-1, with a possible D match to TRBD2 (5 bases). The specimen comprised peripheral blood, sampled in the third trimester of pregnancy. CDR3: CASSFIQREQFF. In DNA, the CDR3 is TGTGCCAGCAGCTTCATCCAGCGGGAGCAGTTCTTC.